Listed below are T cell receptor beta chains from one sample, sequenced in a study of beta chain features in type 1 diabetes. Sequencing was performed with immunoSEQ multiplex PCR; in TCRdb, only in-frame clones are kept and a portion is missing. The sample yields 850,000 to 900,000 clones, roughly 17% seen once. Sequenced sample: naive CD4+ T cells from blood. Every receptor here comes from a woman aged 18-30 years in good health. The CDR3 runs from the conserved cysteine through the conserved F or W. The D gene is left open where the match is weak. Size is stated for part of the rows, as once, few or many counts, or as a class when the clone is expanded.

d_call clone_size j_call v_call cdr3_aa cdr3_nt
. few TRBJ2-2 TRBV7-2 CASSLGTPNTGELFF TGTGCCAGCAGCTTGGGGACACCGAACACCGGGGAGCTGTTTTTT
. . TRBJ1-2 TRBV2 CASSQSNYGYTF TGTGCCAGCTCACAGAGTAACTATGGCTACACCTTC
TRBD2 few TRBJ2-1 TRBV4-1 CASSEKIKGTSGSYEQFF TGCGCCAGCAGCGAGAAGATAAAAGGGACTAGCGGGAGCTATGAGCAGTTCTTC
TRBD1 . TRBJ2-7 TRBV5-4 CASSLTGGRRSEQYF TGTGCCAGCAGCCTCACAGGGGGAAGGAGGAGCGAGCAGTACTTC
. . TRBJ2-3 TRBV7-8 CASSLTSAGHTDTQYF TGTGCCAGCAGCTTAACTTCCGCGGGACACACAGATACGCAGTATTTT
. . TRBJ2-5 TRBV5-6 CASSLSWRETQYF TGTGCCAGCAGCTTGAGTTGGCGTGAGACCCAGTACTTC
. few TRBJ2-1 TRBV27 CASSLRTTTNEQFF TGTGCCAGCAGTTTAAGGACAACCACCAATGAGCAGTTCTTC
TRBD2 few TRBJ2-1 TRBV19 CASSTPGLAINNEQFF TGTGCCAGTAGTACCCCGGGACTAGCGATTAACAATGAGCAGTTCTTC
. few TRBJ2-7 TRBV2 CASSEEGFAQYF TGTGCCAGCAGTGAGGAGGGGTTCGCGCAGTACTTC
TRBD1 . TRBJ2-7 TRBV6-5 CASSSRDRGPEQYF TGTGCCAGCAGTTCCCGGGACAGGGGGCCCGAGCAGTACTTC
. . TRBJ2-5 TRBV11-2 CASSLGGVQETQYF TGTGCCAGCAGCTTAGGCGGGGTCCAAGAGACCCAGTACTTC
. . TRBJ2-1 TRBV5-1 CASSAQGGVFYNEQFF TGCGCCAGCAGCGCCCAAGGAGGAGTTTTTTACAATGAGCAGTTCTTC